The 22 T cell receptor beta chains reported below all come from one sample, sequenced in a study of cytomegalovirus exposure and HLA in healthy donors. It was with 60 Vbeta and 13 Jbeta primers that the PCR ran. Assay used: immunoSEQ multiplex PCR; TCRdb lists only in-frame clones, some missing. The repertoire holds under 150,000 clones, with about four fifths as singletons. The sequenced sample was PBMCs. The receptor set was obtained from a woman aged 40 to 50 in good health and CMV-seronegative.

The chain uses TRBV13 and TRBJ1-1; 8 nucleotides line up with TRBD1. From germline, CDR1 is PRHDT and CDR2 FYEKMQ (reference sequence). The V and J ends lost 5 bases and 0 bases, in that order; junction bases with no gene match: 8. This CDR3 is built from 16 residues. In DNA form, the CDR3 reads TGTGCCAGCAGCCCAGCCTGGACAGGGATGAACACTGAAGCTTTCTTT. This translates into CASSPAWTGMNTEAFF. The whole variable domain, filled in from reference TRBV13 and TRBJ1-1, reads AAGVIQSPRHLIKEKRETATLKCYPIPRHDTVYWYQQGPGQDPQFLISFYEKMQSDKGSIPDRFSAQQFSDYHSELNMSSLELGDSALYFCASSPAWTGMNTEAFFGQGTRLTVV.

This sequence joins TRBV9 and TRBJ1-1; TRBD1 matches 7 bases. Germline V lookup: CDR1 SGDLS, CDR2 YYNGEE. V gave up 3 bases and J gave up 1 base; unmatched junction bases: 6. This CDR3 comprises 15 residues. The CDR3: CASSAQGQENTEAFF. The CDR3 DNA reads TGTGCCAGCAGCGCACAGGGGCAAGAGAACACTGAAGCTTTCTTT.

The chain is built from TRBV19 and TRBJ1-1, with D possibly TRBD1 on 5 matching bases. Germline CDR1 is LNHDA and CDR2 is SQIVND (reference sequence). Trimming took 9 bases from V and 4 from J, leaving 15 bases between them. The CDR3 is 13 amino acids. CDR3 bases: TGTGCCAGCAGGGTCTCCTATGTCACTGAAGCTTTCTTT. Its protein product is CASRVSYVTEAFF.

The V gene is TRBV4-1, the J gene TRBJ1-2, with TRBD1 matching over 7 bases. The J segment lost 3 bases and the V segment lost 4 bases, leaving 2 bases of the junction unmatched. Germline V gene data show CDR1 as MGHRA and CDR2 as YSYEKL. The CDR3 runs 13 residues. The CDR3 loop is CASSLGTDYGYTF. The CDR3 nucleotides are TGCGCCAGCAGCCTAGGGACAGACTATGGCTACACCTTC.

V usage is TRBV7-2 and J usage is TRBJ2-7; a possible D gene is TRBD1 (6 bases). CDR1 is SGHTA, CDR2 FQGNSA, per germline. The CDR3 is 14 residues long. The V gene lost 0 bases and the J gene lost 6 bases, with 12 bases spanning the gap. This CDR3 is CASSLAQGRIEQYF. The CDR3 nucleotides read TGTGCCAGCAGCTTAGCGCAGGGGCGCATCGAGCAGTACTTC.

The chain recombines TRBV19 with TRBJ2-7; 7 positions match TRBD1. V lost 4 bases, J lost 0 bases, and 3 bases stayed unmatched. This CDR3 region has 14 residues. Germline assignment: CDR1 LNHDA and CDR2 SQIVND (reference sequence). The CDR3 DNA is TGTGCCAGTAGTACTGGGACAGACTCCTACGAGCAGTACTTC. Amino acids: CASSTGTDSYEQYF.

V usage is TRBV19 and J usage is TRBJ1-2, with D possibly being TRBD1 (5 bases). The CDR3 spans 14 residues. V lost 7 bases and J lost 4, with 16 bases in between. Germline V gene data show CDR1 as LNHDA and CDR2 as SQIVND (reference sequence). This CDR3 is CASTGGAEAYGYTF. Written as DNA, the CDR3 is TGTGCCAGTACCGGCGGGGCTGAGGCCTATGGCTACACCTTC. Based on the CDR3 plus reference TRBV19 and TRBJ1-2, the full variable domain is DGGITQSPKYLFRKEGQNVTLSCEQNLNHDAMYWYRQDPGQGLRLIYYSQIVNDFQKGDIAEGYSVSREKKESFPLTVTSAQKNPTAFYLCASTGGAEAYGYTFGSGTRLTVV.

This sequence joins TRBV15 and TRBJ2-1; 9 nucleotides match TRBD2. Germline-derived CDR1 and CDR2 are LNHNV and YYDKDF (reference sequence). With 7 bases clipped from V and 0 bases from J, the junction kept 13 bases outside the gene matches. This CDR3 has 18 residues. The CDR3 region is CATTVGLAGPSSYNEQFF. The DNA for the CDR3 is TGTGCCACCACGGTGGGGCTAGCGGGACCGAGCTCCTACAATGAGCAGTTCTTC. Using reference TRBV15 and TRBJ2-1 for the parts outside the CDR3, the full variable domain is DAMVIQNPRYQVTQFGKPVTLSCSQTLNHNVMYWYQQKSSQAPKLLFHYYDKDFNNEADTPDNFQSRRPNTSFCFLDIRSPGLGDTAMYLCATTVGLAGPSSYNEQFFGPGTRLTVL.

The chain recombines TRBV15 with TRBJ2-1; 8 nucleotides align to TRBD2. The junction had 26 bases not matched to a gene; V was cut back by 0 bases and J by 4 bases. This CDR3 contains 23 residues. The germline V gene encodes CDR1 LNHNV and CDR2 YYDKDF (reference sequence). The CDR3 reads CATSRERTVGVLPAGVPYNEQFF. The CDR3 DNA follows: TGTGCCACCAGCAGAGAGAGAACTGTCGGGGTTTTGCCAGCGGGAGTACCGTACAATGAGCAGTTCTTC.

The chain uses TRBV7-2 and TRBJ1-3, with 12 nucleotides matching TRBD1. This CDR3 is 17 amino acids long. Germline V gene lookup returns CDR1 SGHTA and CDR2 FQGNSA. The junction had 4 bases not matched to a gene; V was cut back by 1 base and J by 3 bases. The CDR3 sequence is CASSLGDRGRFGNTIYF. The CDR3 nucleotides read TGTGCCAGCAGCTTAGGGGACAGGGGGCGATTTGGAAACACCATATATTTT.

This chain connects TRBV9 to TRBJ2-1; TRBD2 might be the D (5 bases). Trimming stripped 5 bases from V and 9 bases from J, with 9 bases between. Germline V gene data show CDR1 as SGDLS and CDR2 as YYNGEE. The CDR3 sequence is 11 residues long. CDR3 region: CASRRGSEQFF. For the CDR3, the DNA is TGTGCCAGCAGACGGGGAAGTGAGCAGTTCTTC. Based on the CDR3 plus reference TRBV9 and TRBJ2-1, the full variable domain is DSGVTQTPKHLITATGQRVTLRCSPRSGDLSVYWYQQSLDQGLQFLIQYYNGEERAKGNILERFSAQQFPDLHSELNLSSLELGDSALYFCASRRGSEQFFGPGTRLTVL.

This chain uses TRBV7-2 with TRBJ1-1; D is undetermined. The germline V gene has CDR1 SGHTA and CDR2 FQGNSA. The V end lost 3 bases, the J end lost 1 base, and 9 bases lay between the germline ends. There are 14 residues in the CDR3. The DNA for the CDR3 is TGTGCCAGCAGCTTCGCCTTCGGGAACACTGAAGCTTTCTTT. Amino acid sequence: CASSFAFGNTEAFF. Variable domain in full (rest from reference TRBV7-2 and TRBJ1-1): GAGVSQSPSNKVTEKGKDVELRCDPISGHTALYWYRQSLGQGLEFLIYFQGNSAPDKSGLPSDRFSAERTGGSVSTLTIQRTQQEDSAVYLCASSFAFGNTEAFFGQGTRLTVV.

This chain uses TRBV7-9 with TRBJ2-7; 9 nucleotides agree with TRBD2. The V and J ends lost 2 bases and 3 bases, in that order; junction bases with no gene match: 5. The CDR3 length is 15 residues. Germline V gene lookup returns CDR1 SEHNR and CDR2 FQNEAQ (reference sequence). CDR3 sequence: CASSLTGLAVYEQYF. The CDR3 DNA reads as TGTGCCAGCAGCTTAACGGGACTAGCCGTCTACGAGCAGTACTTC.

The CDR3 sequence is CASRNPLAGDGSYNEQFF. The CDR3 bases are TGTGCCAGCAGGAACCCTCTAGCGGGAGACGGCTCCTACAATGAGCAGTTCTTC. J is TRBJ2-1 and V is TRBV7-9; the match to TRBD2 covers 10 bases. With V trimmed by 6 bases and J by 0 bases, 11 bases remained unmatched. Germline V gene data show CDR1 as SEHNR and CDR2 as FQNEAQ (reference sequence). The CDR3 is made up of 18 amino acids.

The rearrangement joins TRBV2 to TRBJ1-1, with a weak D call TRBD1 (5 bases). Germline CDR1 reads SNHLY; CDR2 reads FYNNEI. Trimming took 8 bases from V and 10 from J, leaving 14 bases between them. The CDR3 totals 11 residues. The CDR3 loop is CASLIGGGAFF. DNA for the CDR3: TGTGCCAGCCTCATCGGGGGGGGAGCTTTCTTT.

The chain uses TRBV15 and TRBJ2-7; TRBD1 matches 7 bases. From germline, CDR1 is LNHNV and CDR2 YYDKDF (reference sequence). This CDR3 is 16 amino acids long. The J segment lost 7 bases and the V segment lost 0 bases, leaving 12 bases of the junction unmatched. CDR3 in amino acids: CATSRDPGQTPWEQYF. CDR3 nucleotides: TGTGCCACCAGCAGAGATCCGGGACAGACTCCTTGGGAGCAGTACTTC.

V usage is TRBV5-1 and J usage is TRBJ2-1; 14 nucleotides line up with TRBD2. The junction had 4 bases not matched to a gene; V was cut back by 9 bases and J by 5 bases. In germline, CDR1 is SGHRS, CDR2 YFSETQ. This CDR3 region has 14 residues. CDR3 protein: CATQGLAGDNEQFF. The CDR3 DNA reads TGCGCCACCCAGGGACTAGCGGGGGACAATGAGCAGTTCTTC.

This clone came up once. This chain joins TRBV7-8 and TRBJ2-2, with 9 bases identical to TRBD1. The trim removed 2 bases at V and 5 bases at J, leaving 3 bases unmatched. The V gene's germline CDR1 is SGHVS and CDR2 FQNEAQ. CDR3 length: 15 residues. CDR3 coding DNA: TGTGCCAGCAGCTTATTTGGGACAGGGACCGGGGAGCTGTTTTTT. Translated: CASSLFGTGTGELFF.

V is TRBV28 and J is TRBJ1-2; the match to TRBD1 covers 9 bases. V gave up 6 bases and J gave up 4 bases; unmatched junction bases: 3. The CDR3 runs to 13 residues. Germline lookup yields CDR1 MDHEN and CDR2 SYDVKM. CDR3 residues: CASRLTGGYGYTF. CDR3 nucleotide sequence: TGTGCCAGCAGGCTGACAGGGGGCTATGGCTACACCTTC.

The rearrangement links TRBV7-6 to TRBJ1-1; possibly TRBD1 for D (6 bases). Per germline, CDR1 SGHVS and CDR2 FNYEAQ. The CDR3 covers 15 residues. The V end lost 4 bases, the J end lost 5 bases, and 17 bases lay between the germline ends. CDR3 sequence reads: CASSSAGGRGTEAFF. The CDR3 bases are TGTGCCAGCAGCTCAGCTGGGGGGCGGGGGACTGAAGCTTTCTTT.

J is TRBJ1-2 and V is TRBV4-1; 8 bases are shared with TRBD1. The CDR3 sequence is 15 residues long. Germline V gene lookup returns CDR1 MGHRA and CDR2 YSYEKL. V lost 2 bases to trimming and J lost 8 bases; unmatched junction nucleotides: 10. The CDR3 region is CASSQPLDRGVGYTF. In nucleotides, the CDR3 is TGCGCCAGCAGCCAACCCTTAGACAGGGGTGTCGGCTACACCTTC.

Note on this clone: One end of the junction varies from germline; a read error may be responsible. The V call is TRBV6-1, the J call TRBJ1-2, with TRBD1 matching over 7 bases. The germline CDR1 and CDR2 sequences are MNHNS and SASEGT. The CDR3 runs to 12 residues. The CDR3 bases are TGTGCCAGCAGTGCCGGGACAGCCTTTTACGCCTTC. Amino acid sequence: CASSAGTAFYAF.